This T cell receptor beta chain was captured by sequencing in a study of graft-versus-host responses after intestinal transplantation. In the study overall: Transplants given to recipients were multivisceral, liver-intestinal, or isolated intestinal.

This clone was recorded a few times. Its antigen is still unknown. The CDR3 sequence is 13 residues long. V lost 3 bases, J lost 0 bases, and 5 bases lay in between. In germline, CDR1 is SGDLS, CDR2 YYNGEE. Using immunoSEQ multiplex PCR, the repertoire was profiled, and TCRdb retains in-frame clones only, with some absent. This table holds some 35,000 clones, roughly 95% found once. Specimen: unstimulated CD4+ T cells sorted from spleen or lymph node cells, collected before transplant. V usage is TRBV9 and J usage is TRBJ2-3, with D perhaps matching TRBD2 (5 bases). The clonotype was recovered from a human donor who was the organ donor for an intestinal transplant. The CDR3 protein is CASSGTSTDTQYF. CDR3 coding DNA: TGTGCCAGCAGCGGGACTAGCACAGATACGCAGTATTTT. Combining the CDR3 with reference TRBV9 and TRBJ2-3 gives the whole variable domain DSGVTQTPKHLITATGQRVTLRCSPRSGDLSVYWYQQSLDQGLQFLIQYYNGEERAKGNILERFSAQQFPDLHSELNLSSLELGDSALYFCASSGTSTDTQYFGPGTRLTVL.